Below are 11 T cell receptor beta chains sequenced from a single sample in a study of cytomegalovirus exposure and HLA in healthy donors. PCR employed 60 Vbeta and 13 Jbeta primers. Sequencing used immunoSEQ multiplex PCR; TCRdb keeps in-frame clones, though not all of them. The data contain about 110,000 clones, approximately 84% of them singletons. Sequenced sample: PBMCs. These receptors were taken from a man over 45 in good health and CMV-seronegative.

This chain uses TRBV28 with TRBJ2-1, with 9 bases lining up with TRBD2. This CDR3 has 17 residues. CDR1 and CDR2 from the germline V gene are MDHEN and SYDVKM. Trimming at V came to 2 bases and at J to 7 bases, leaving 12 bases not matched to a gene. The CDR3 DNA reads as TGTGCCAGCAGTTTAAGGCCCCCCCGCAGCGGGAGGAATGAGCAGTTCTTC. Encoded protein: CASSLRPPRSGRNEQFF. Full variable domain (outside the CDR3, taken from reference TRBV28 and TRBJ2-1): DVKVTQSSRYLVKRTGEKVFLECVQDMDHENMFWYRQDPGLGLRLIYFSYDVKMKEKGDIPEGYSVSREKKERFSLILESASTNQTSMYLCASSLRPPRSGRNEQFFGPGTRLTVL.

The CDR3 region is CASSPRQGGYGYTF. Here the CDR3 DNA reads TGTGCCAGCAGCCCCCGACAGGGTGGTTATGGCTACACCTTC. This chain links TRBV9 with TRBJ1-2; 7 bases line up with TRBD1. Germline V lookup: CDR1 SGDLS, CDR2 YYNGEE. After removal of 4 bases from V and 5 bases from J, the junction contained 8 bases not matched to a gene. The CDR3 totals 14 residues.

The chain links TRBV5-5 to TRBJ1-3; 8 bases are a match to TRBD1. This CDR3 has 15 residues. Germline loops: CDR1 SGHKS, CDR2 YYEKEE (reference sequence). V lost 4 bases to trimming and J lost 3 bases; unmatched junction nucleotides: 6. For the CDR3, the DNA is TGTGCCAGCAGCCCTAGGGACAGGTTTGGAAACACCATATATTTT. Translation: CASSPRDRFGNTIYF.

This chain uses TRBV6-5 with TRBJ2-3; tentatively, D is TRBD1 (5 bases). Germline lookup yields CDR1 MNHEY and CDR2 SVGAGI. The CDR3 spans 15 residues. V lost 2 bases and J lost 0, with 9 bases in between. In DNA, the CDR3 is TGTGCCAGCAGTTACAGGGGTATTAGCACAGATACGCAGTATTTT. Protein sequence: CASSYRGISTDTQYF.

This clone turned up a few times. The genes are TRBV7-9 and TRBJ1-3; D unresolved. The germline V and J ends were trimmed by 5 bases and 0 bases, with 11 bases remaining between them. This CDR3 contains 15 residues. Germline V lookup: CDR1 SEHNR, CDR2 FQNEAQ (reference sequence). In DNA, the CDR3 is TGTGCCAGCAGCCCCCTCCTTTCCTCTGGAAACACCATATATTTT. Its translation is CASSPLLSSGNTIYF. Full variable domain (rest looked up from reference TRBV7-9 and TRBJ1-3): DTGVSQNPRHKITKRGQNVTFRCDPISEHNRLYWYRQTLGQGPEFLTYFQNEAQLEKSRLLSDRFSAERPKGSFSTLEIQRTEQGDSAMYLCASSPLLSSGNTIYFGEGSWLTVV.

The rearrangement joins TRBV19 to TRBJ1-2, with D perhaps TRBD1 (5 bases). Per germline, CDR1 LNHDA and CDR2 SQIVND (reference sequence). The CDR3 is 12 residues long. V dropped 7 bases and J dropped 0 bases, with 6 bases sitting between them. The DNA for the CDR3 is TGTGCCAGTAAGACAGCTAACTATGGCTACACCTTC. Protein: CASKTANYGYTF.

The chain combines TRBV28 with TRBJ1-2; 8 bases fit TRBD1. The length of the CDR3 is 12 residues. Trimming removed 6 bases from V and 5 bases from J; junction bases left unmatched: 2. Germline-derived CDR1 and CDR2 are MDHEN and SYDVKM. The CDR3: CASRQGAYGYTF. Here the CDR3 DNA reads TGTGCCAGCAGGCAGGGGGCGTATGGCTACACCTTC.

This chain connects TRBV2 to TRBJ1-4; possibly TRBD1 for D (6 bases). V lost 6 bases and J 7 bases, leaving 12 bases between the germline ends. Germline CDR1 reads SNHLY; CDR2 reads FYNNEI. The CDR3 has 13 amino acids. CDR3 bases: TGTGCCAGCAGAGAACAGGGTGGTGAAAAACTGTTTTTT. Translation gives CASREQGGEKLFF.

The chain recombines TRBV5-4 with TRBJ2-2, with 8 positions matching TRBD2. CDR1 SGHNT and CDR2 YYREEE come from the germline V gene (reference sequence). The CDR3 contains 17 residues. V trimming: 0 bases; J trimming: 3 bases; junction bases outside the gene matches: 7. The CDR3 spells CASSLVPSGRYTGELFF. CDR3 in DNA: TGTGCCAGCAGCTTGGTCCCTAGCGGGCGTTACACCGGGGAGCTGTTTTTT.

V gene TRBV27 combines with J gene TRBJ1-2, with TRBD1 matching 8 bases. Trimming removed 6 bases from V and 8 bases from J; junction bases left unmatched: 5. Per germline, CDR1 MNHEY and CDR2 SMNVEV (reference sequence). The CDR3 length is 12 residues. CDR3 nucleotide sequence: TGTGCCAGCAGCCCGACAGGGGCGGGCTACACCTTC. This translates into CASSPTGAGYTF.

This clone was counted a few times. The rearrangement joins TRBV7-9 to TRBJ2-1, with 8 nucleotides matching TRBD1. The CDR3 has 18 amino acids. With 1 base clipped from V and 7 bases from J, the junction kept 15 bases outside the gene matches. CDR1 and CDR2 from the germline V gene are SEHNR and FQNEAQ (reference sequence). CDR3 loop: CASSLVGRQGFLTNEQFF. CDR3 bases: TGTGCCAGCAGCTTAGTAGGAAGACAGGGGTTTCTGACGAATGAGCAGTTCTTC.